These 32 T cell receptor beta chains originate from one sample sequenced in a study of blood T cell repertoires in COVID-19. The data were produced by immunoSEQ multiplex PCR, yet TCRdb's version contains in-frame clones alone and is incomplete. The sample yields around 300,000 clones, around 87% seen once. Sequenced: peripheral blood. These receptors were taken from a man aged 50 or older with active or convalescent COVID-19.

In its sample, this clone was seen once. The gene calls are TRBV2 and TRBJ2-1; 9 bases fit TRBD1. Germline lookup yields CDR1 SNHLY and CDR2 FYNNEI. V shed 7 bases, J shed 7 bases, and the junction held 8 bases outside the gene matches. The CDR3 runs to 14 residues. CDR3 coding DNA: TGTGCCAGCAACGTGGGACAGGGAGGGAATGAGCAGTTCTTC. This sequence encodes CASNVGQGGNEQFF.

The genes are TRBV5-1 and TRBJ2-3; the D is unclear. Germline V gene data show CDR1 as SGHRS and CDR2 as YFSETQ. With 5 bases removed from V and 4 bases from J, the gap between germline ends came to 5 bases. This CDR3 is 11 amino acids long. CDR3: CASRGADTQYF. The CDR3 nucleotides are TGCGCCAGCAGAGGAGCAGATACGCAGTATTTT.

V is TRBV28 and J is TRBJ1-4; the match to TRBD1 covers 7 bases. The CDR3 sequence is 14 residues long. Per germline, CDR1 MDHEN and CDR2 SYDVKM. The J segment lost 4 bases and the V segment lost 2 bases, leaving 1 base of the junction unmatched. The CDR3 DNA is TGTGCCAGCAGTTTAGGACAGGATAATGAAAAACTGTTTTTT. It yields the protein CASSLGQDNEKLFF.

The genes are TRBV7-2 and TRBJ1-3; 7 nucleotides align to TRBD1. The germline V gene encodes CDR1 SGHTA and CDR2 FQGNSA. The junction had 12 bases not matched to a gene; V was cut back by 3 bases and J by 4 bases. This CDR3 comprises 17 residues. This CDR3 reads CASSFRAGTVTGNTIYF. The CDR3 bases are TGTGCCAGCAGCTTTAGGGCCGGGACAGTAACGGGAAACACCATATATTTT.

The chain has TRBV30 and TRBJ1-2; no definite D call. The germline gives CDR1 GTSNPN, CDR2 SVGIG (reference sequence). Trimming took off 4 bases at V and 3 bases at J, with 9 bases between the two ends. The CDR3 sequence is 12 residues long. The chain's CDR3 is CAWMSSDYGYTF. Here the CDR3 DNA reads TGTGCCTGGATGAGTTCTGACTATGGCTACACCTTC.

The chain carries TRBV28 and TRBJ2-1; 9 nucleotides line up with TRBD1. The V segment lost 5 bases and the J segment 3 bases; nucleotides outside the gene matches: 5. The CDR3 has 15 amino acids. The germline gives CDR1 MDHEN, CDR2 SYDVKM. CDR3 sequence reads: CASSRGDRDYNEQFF. CDR3 DNA sequence: TGTGCCAGCAGTCGAGGGGACAGGGACTACAATGAGCAGTTCTTC.

The CDR3 sequence: CASSGLLAGGTDTQYF. The CDR3 DNA reads as TGTGCCAGCAGTGGGTTACTAGCGGGCGGCACAGATACGCAGTATTTT. This chain connects TRBV2 to TRBJ2-3, with 9 bases matching TRBD2. With 4 bases clipped from V and 1 base from J, the junction kept 6 bases outside the gene matches. Germline lookup yields CDR1 SNHLY and CDR2 FYNNEI. The CDR3 consists of 16 residues.

V usage is TRBV15 and J usage is TRBJ2-6, with a weak D call TRBD1 (5 bases). Germline V gene lookup returns CDR1 LNHNV and CDR2 YYDKDF (reference sequence). The CDR3 totals 16 residues. V lost 3 bases to trimming and J lost 3 bases, with 12 bases between them. The CDR3 DNA reads TGTGCCACCAGCAGGCCAGGGCAATTTGGGGCCAACGTCCTGACTTTC. Protein sequence: CATSRPGQFGANVLTF.

V usage is TRBV28 and J usage is TRBJ2-2, with TRBD1 identical over 7 bases. Looked up from germline, CDR1 is MDHEN and CDR2 is SYDVKM. The V gene end was trimmed by 7 bases and the J gene end by 0 bases; junction bases not matched to a gene: 8. The CDR3 is 16 amino acids. DNA of the CDR3: TGTGCCAGCACTACAACAGGGGCCCCGAACACCGGGGAGCTGTTTTTT. Protein sequence: CASTTTGAPNTGELFF.

The genes are TRBV6-5 and TRBJ2-1; 7 bases map to TRBD1. This CDR3 contains 16 residues. The germline V gene encodes CDR1 MNHEY and CDR2 SVGAGI. Trimming took 1 base from V and 1 from J; bases not matched to a gene: 4. As DNA, the CDR3 is TGTGCCAGCAGTTACTTCCTGACAGGGTCCTACAATGAGCAGTTCTTC. Protein: CASSYFLTGSYNEQFF.

The chain uses TRBV18 and TRBJ2-7; D perhaps matches TRBD1 (7 bases). The V end lost 2 bases, the J end lost 0 bases, and 14 bases lay between the germline ends. CDR3 length: 16 residues. Germline CDR1 is KGHSH and CDR2 is LQKENI. The CDR3 region has the DNA TGTGCCAGCTCACCAAACGCCAGGGGGGTCTCCTACGAGCAGTACTTC. Residues: CASSPNARGVSYEQYF.

The chain couples TRBV30 to TRBJ2-7; TRBD2 matches at 12 bases. V gave up 3 bases and J gave up 3 bases; unmatched junction bases: 0. The CDR3 is made up of 13 amino acids. Looked up from germline, CDR1 is GTSNPN and CDR2 is SVGIG (reference sequence). CDR3 nucleotides: TGTGCCTGGAGACTAGCGGGGGGCTACGAGCAGTACTTC. It translates to CAWRLAGGYEQYF.

V usage is TRBV10-1 and J usage is TRBJ2-7; tentative D call: TRBD1 (7 bases). The CDR3 loop spans 15 amino acids. Germline V gives CDR1 WNHNN, CDR2 SYGVQD (reference sequence). V lost 4 bases, J lost 0 bases, and 13 bases lay in between. CDR3 sequence (DNA): TGCGCCAGCAGTGGCGGGACAGCGGTCTCCTACGAGCAGTACTTC. Its protein product is CASSGGTAVSYEQYF.

The rearrangement joins TRBV27 to TRBJ2-1; D is possibly TRBD1 (6 bases). V lost 5 bases and J lost 7, with 15 bases in between. The CDR3 is made up of 14 amino acids. In germline, CDR1 is MNHEY, CDR2 SMNVEV (reference sequence). In nucleotides, the CDR3 is TGTGCCAGCAGTCTAGGGTCACAGGGTAATGAGCAGTTCTTC. As protein: CASSLGSQGNEQFF.

The CDR3 loop is CASSPAGTVGYNEQFF. The CDR3 DNA reads as TGTGCCAGCAGCCCTGCGGGGACTGTGGGTTACAATGAGCAGTTCTTC. The V gene is TRBV14, the J gene TRBJ2-1, with D maybe TRBD2 (6 bases). The CDR3 totals 16 residues. Trimming removed 4 bases from V and 4 bases from J, with 17 bases in between. The germline V gene has CDR1 SGHDN and CDR2 FVKESK.

The J gene is TRBJ2-5, the V gene TRBV10-3; 10 nucleotides line up with TRBD1. This CDR3 spans 15 amino acids. Germline-derived CDR1 and CDR2 are ENHRY and SYGVKD. V lost 5 bases, J lost 1 base, and 4 bases stayed unmatched. CDR3 in amino acids: CAISTGTGVQETQYF. CDR3 nucleotides: TGTGCCATCAGTACCGGGACAGGGGTCCAAGAGACCCAGTACTTC.

This chain uses TRBV4-1 with TRBJ1-2; 11 nucleotides align to TRBD1. There are 15 residues in the CDR3. From germline, CDR1 is MGHRA and CDR2 YSYEKL. After removal of 1 base from V and 8 bases from J, the junction contained 6 bases not matched to a gene. The CDR3 DNA follows: TGCGCCAGCAGCCAAGGGGACAGGGGGTTATGGGGCTACACCTTC. It translates to CASSQGDRGLWGYTF.

In regard to this clone: Distinct nucleotide sequences in the sample also encode this CDR3. J is TRBJ2-7 and V is TRBV30; D is possibly TRBD1 (6 bases). This CDR3 region has 11 residues. Germline CDR1 and CDR2: GTSNPN and SVGIG (reference sequence). The V and J ends lost 2 bases and 4 bases respectively, with 6 bases between them. DNA of the CDR3: TGTGCCTGGAGTAGGGGGTACGAGCAGTACTTC. Translation: CAWSRGYEQYF. Complete variable domain (other parts from reference TRBV30 and TRBJ2-7): SQTIHQWPATLVQPVGSPLSLECTVEGTSNPNLYWYRQAAGRGLQLLFYSVGIGQISSEVPQNLSASRPQDRQFILSSKKLLLSDSGFYLCAWSRGYEQYFGPGTRLTVT.

This chain joins TRBV19 and TRBJ1-4; TRBD1 matches at 9 bases. Trimming at V came to 9 bases and at J to 0 bases, leaving 14 bases not matched to a gene. The CDR3 has 18 residues. Germline CDR1 LNHDA, CDR2 SQIVND (reference sequence). The CDR3 coding sequence is TGTGCCAGAAAGAAATTACCGGGACAGGGTACAACTAATGAAAAACTGTTTTTT. Its protein is CARKKLPGQGTTNEKLFF.

The V call is TRBV5-1, the J call TRBJ1-2; TRBD1 agrees at 8 bases. V gave up 2 bases and J gave up 4 bases; unmatched junction bases: 7. CDR1 and CDR2 from the germline V gene are SGHRS and YFSETQ. The CDR3 has 15 amino acids. The CDR3 DNA reads TGCGCCAGCAGCTTCCAACCGGGACAGGTCTATGGCTACACCTTC. This sequence encodes CASSFQPGQVYGYTF.

The chain's CDR3 is CASSPSGLASGGYEQYF. CDR3 bases: TGCGCCAGCAGCCCCTCAGGTTTGGCTAGCGGGGGCTACGAGCAGTACTTC. The chain uses TRBV4-3 and TRBJ2-7, with 10 bases that match TRBD2. J gave up 3 bases and V 4 bases, and 12 bases lay outside the gene matches. The CDR3 totals 17 residues. From germline, CDR1 is LGHNA and CDR2 YSLEER.

As regards this clone: Other nucleotide sequences from this sample produce the same CDR3. J is TRBJ2-2 and V is TRBV18; 7 bases agree with TRBD1. J gave up 1 base and V 1 base, and 0 bases lay outside the gene matches. The length of the CDR3 is 15 residues. The V gene's germline CDR1 is KGHSH and CDR2 LQKENI. CDR3 nucleotides: TGTGCCAGCTCACCACGACAGGGGAACACCGGGGAGCTGTTTTTT. Protein product: CASSPRQGNTGELFF.

In the case of this clone: Distinct nucleotide sequences in the sample also encode this CDR3. The chain couples TRBV12-3 or TRBV12-4 to TRBJ1-2; D not certain. V was shortened by 6 bases and J by 4 bases, with 12 bases between the two germline ends. This CDR3 contains 13 residues. The DNA for the CDR3 is TGTGCCAGCAGCCCGAGGCTCCGCTATGGCTACACCTTC. Translating gives CASSPRLRYGYTF.

This sequence joins TRBV6-5 and TRBJ1-5; D is unclear. There are 13 residues in the CDR3. Germline-derived CDR1 and CDR2 are MNHEY and SVGAGI. V was trimmed by 7 bases and J by 1 base, leaving 8 bases between them. The CDR3 spells CASTAVSNQPQHF. The CDR3, as DNA: TGTGCCAGCACGGCGGTAAGCAATCAGCCCCAGCATTTT.

V gene TRBV19 combines with J gene TRBJ1-5, with D possibly being TRBD1 (6 bases). Germline V gene lookup returns CDR1 LNHDA and CDR2 SQIVND (reference sequence). The CDR3 consists of 13 residues. V dropped 3 bases and J dropped 4 bases, with 7 bases sitting between them. CDR3 coding DNA: TGTGCCAGTAGTATGGACAGTAATCAGCCCCAGCATTTT. Protein product: CASSMDSNQPQHF.

This chain uses TRBV5-8 with TRBJ1-1, with TRBD1 matching 9 bases. Trimming took 2 bases from V and 5 from J; bases not matched to a gene: 7. Germline V gene lookup returns CDR1 SGHTS and CDR2 YDEGEE. This CDR3 contains 15 residues. CDR3 DNA sequence: TGTGCCAGCAGCTTCCCGACAGGGGGAAGGACTGAAGCTTTCTTT. This encodes CASSFPTGGRTEAFF.

The chain couples TRBV5-5 to TRBJ2-3, with 7 bases fitting TRBD2. V lost 3 bases and J lost 5; bases outside the gene matches: 6. Per the germline V gene, CDR1 is SGHKS and CDR2 is YYEKEE (reference sequence). The CDR3 runs 14 residues. The CDR3 nucleotides are TGTGCCAGCAGCTCCGGGACTACCTTAGATACGCAGTATTTT. Protein sequence: CASSSGTTLDTQYF.

This sequence joins TRBV30 and TRBJ2-7, with 11 bases that match TRBD2. The CDR3 length is 14 residues. With V trimmed by 6 bases and J by 4 bases, 8 bases remained unmatched. Germline V gene sequence: CDR1 GTSNPN, CDR2 SVGIG (reference sequence). The CDR3 DNA sequence: TGTGCCTGTCGTCCGGGACTAGCGGATTACGAGCAGTACTTC. This gives the protein CACRPGLADYEQYF.

The V gene is TRBV21-1, the J gene TRBJ1-3; the table's D call, TRBD1, has no DNA check behind it. TRBV21-1 is marked as a pseudogene. The CDR3 runs to 16 residues. The CDR3 sequence: CASSKARQGAGNTIYF. The CDR3 nucleotides read TGTGCCAGCAGCAAAGCGAGACAGGGGGCTGGAAACACCATATATTTT.

This chain links TRBV15 with TRBJ1-5; D may be TRBD1 (5 bases). The CDR3 covers 14 residues. CDR1 is LNHNV and CDR2 is YYDKDF in the germline V gene (reference sequence). V shed 2 bases and J shed 0 bases, with 5 bases lying between them. CDR3 residues: CATSRRGSNQPQHF. The DNA of the CDR3 is TGTGCCACCAGCAGAAGGGGTAGCAATCAGCCCCAGCATTTT.

CDR3 region: CASNSAGGPDTQYF. In DNA, the CDR3 is TGTGCATCCAACTCAGCGGGGGGACCAGATACGCAGTATTTT. The chain joins TRBV30 to TRBJ2-3; 9 bases are shared with TRBD2. This CDR3 comprises 14 residues. CDR1 is GTSNPN, CDR2 SVGIG, per germline (reference sequence).

This chain joins TRBV29-1 and TRBJ2-5, with 8 bases lining up with TRBD1. V lost 6 bases, J lost 7 bases, and 10 bases stayed unmatched. The CDR3 covers 13 residues. The germline gives CDR1 SQVTM, CDR2 ANQGSEA. Here the CDR3 DNA reads TGCAGCGTCGCAGGGGGCGGTCTGGGGACCCAGTACTTC. Amino acids: CSVAGGGLGTQYF.